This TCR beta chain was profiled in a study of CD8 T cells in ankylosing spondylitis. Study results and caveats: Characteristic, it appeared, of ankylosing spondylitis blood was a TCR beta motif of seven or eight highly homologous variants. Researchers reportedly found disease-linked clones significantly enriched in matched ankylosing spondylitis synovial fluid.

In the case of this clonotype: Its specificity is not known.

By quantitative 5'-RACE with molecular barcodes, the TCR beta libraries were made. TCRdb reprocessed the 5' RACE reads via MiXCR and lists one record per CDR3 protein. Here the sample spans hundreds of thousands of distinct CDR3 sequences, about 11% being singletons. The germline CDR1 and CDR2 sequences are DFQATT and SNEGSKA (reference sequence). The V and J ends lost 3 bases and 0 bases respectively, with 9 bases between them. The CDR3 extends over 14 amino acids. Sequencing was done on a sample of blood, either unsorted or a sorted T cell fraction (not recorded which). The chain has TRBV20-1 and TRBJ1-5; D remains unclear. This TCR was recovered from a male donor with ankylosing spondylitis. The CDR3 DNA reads TGCAGTGCTAGCCTAGGAAATAGCAATCAGCCCCAGCATTTT. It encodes CSASLGNSNQPQHF.